These 8 T cell receptor beta chains were sequenced from one sample in a study of blood T cell repertoires in COVID-19. The repertoire was sequenced with immunoSEQ multiplex PCR; TCRdb's copy has only in-frame clones and lacks some. Among 310,000 or so clones listed, around 87% were seen once. Sequencing was carried out using PBMCs or T cells enriched from blood (not recorded which). The receptors here all came from a woman in her late teens or twenties with acute COVID-19.

This chain uses TRBV27 with TRBJ1-1; tentatively, D is TRBD1 (5 bases). Trimming left V 3 bases short and J 2 bases short, with 19 bases between. Germline CDR1 MNHEY, CDR2 SMNVEV (reference sequence). This CDR3 region has 17 residues. The chain's CDR3 is CASSFGTAKGFNTEAFF. In DNA, the CDR3 is TGTGCCAGCAGTTTTGGTACAGCGAAGGGGTTTAACACTGAAGCTTTCTTT.

CDR3 nucleotides: TGTGCCAGTAGTATCGGGACAGCCTATGGCTACACCTTC. As protein: CASSIGTAYGYTF. This chain uses TRBV19 with TRBJ1-2; 7 positions agree with TRBD1. V lost 3 bases and J lost 4; bases outside the gene matches: 2. This CDR3 is built from 13 residues. Looked up from germline, CDR1 is LNHDA and CDR2 is SQIVND (reference sequence).

The gene calls are TRBV21-1 and TRBJ1-1. TRBV21-1 counts as a pseudogene. The CDR3 is 13 amino acids. The CDR3 DNA reads TGTGCCAGCAGCAAGGGCTTCGGGAGTGAAGCTTTCTTT. This codes for CASSKGFGSEAFF.

This chain joins TRBV5-4 and TRBJ2-6; TRBD2 is a possible D gene (6 bases). CDR1 is SGHNT and CDR2 is YYREEE in the germline V gene (reference sequence). The length of the CDR3 is 17 residues. The ends were cut back, 1 base at V and 2 bases at J, with 13 bases in the middle. CDR3 protein: CASSLLSGGPGANVLTF. CDR3 sequence (DNA): TGTGCCAGCAGCTTGCTTAGCGGAGGGCCTGGGGCCAACGTCCTGACTTTC.

The chain's CDR3 is CASEDRVNGEQYF. CDR3 coding DNA: TGTGCCAGCGAAGACAGGGTAAACGGCGAGCAGTACTTC. V usage is TRBV18 and J usage is TRBJ2-7, with 7 nucleotides matching TRBD1. The CDR3 is 13 amino acids. Germline values: CDR1 KGHSH, CDR2 LQKENI. The trim removed 8 bases at V and 6 bases at J, leaving 10 bases unmatched. The variable domain in full, with the rest retrieved from reference TRBV18 and TRBJ2-7, is NAGVMQNPRHLVRRRGQEARLRCSPMKGHSHVYWYRQLPEEGLKFMVYLQKENIIDESGMPKERFSAEFPKEGPSILRIQQVVRGDSAAYFCASEDRVNGEQYFGPGTRLTVT.

The gene calls are TRBV5-1 and TRBJ2-2, with 9 bases that match TRBD1. The V gene end was trimmed by 3 bases and the J gene end by 4 bases; junction bases not matched to a gene: 7. Germline loops: CDR1 SGHRS, CDR2 YFSETQ. CDR3 size: 16 residues. The CDR3 here is CASSSTGTGFTGELFF. The CDR3 nucleotides read TGCGCCAGCAGCTCCACCGGGACAGGGTTCACCGGGGAGCTGTTTTTT.

The chain links TRBV5-8 to TRBJ1-2; D might be TRBD1 (5 bases). This CDR3 spans 16 amino acids. From germline, CDR1 is SGHTS and CDR2 YDEGEE. Between the trimmed V and J ends, which lost 7 bases and 3 bases, there was a span of 22 bases. CDR3 coding DNA: TGTGCCAGCGCTGACCCTGACAGATCTTCCTACTATGGCTACACCTTC. Its translation is CASADPDRSSYYGYTF.

The V gene is TRBV6-2 or TRBV6-3, the J gene TRBJ1-2; 7 bases are shared with TRBD1. Germline-derived CDR1 and CDR2 are MNHEY and SVGEGT. Trimming removed 4 bases from V and 4 bases from J; junction bases left unmatched: 6. The length of the CDR3 is 14 residues. The CDR3 loop reads CASSLQQGIYGYTF. The DNA for the CDR3 is TGTGCCAGCAGTTTACAACAGGGGATCTATGGCTACACCTTC.